The TCR beta chain under discussion was sequenced for a study of T cells in Graves' hyperthyroidism and ophthalmopathy. Looking at the study overall: Initial diagnosis, before any treatment, was when peripheral blood was collected. General study points: Onset of ophthalmopathy came a median roughly 6.5 months after the model predicted it. Most thyroid clonotypes expanded above 0.001 were also detected in blood.

From RNA transcripts, TCR beta CDR3 regions were amplified. TCR CDR3 underwent first-round RT-PCR with the HTBI primer set. Each CDR3 protein gets one entry after TCRdb re-called the multiplex PCR reads with MiXCR. The data show 100,000 to 130,000 distinct CDR3 sequences, roughly 15% seen once. The table lists this clonotype with many counts. What it binds is not known. Exclusion followed for patients with uncontrolled infection, other autoimmune disease, pregnancy or lactation. This CDR3 spans 14 amino acids. Trimming took 0 bases from V and 2 from J, leaving 10 bases between them. Germline V gene data show CDR1 as GTSNPN and CDR2 as SVGIG (reference sequence).

This chain links TRBV30 with TRBJ2-5; D remains unclear. This TCR derives from a woman aged 50 to 65 with Graves' hyperthyroidism. The sample comprised blood. The CDR3 coding sequence is TGTGCCTGGAGTGTTTTTAGGGTTCAAGAGACCCAGTACTTC. Encoded protein: CAWSVFRVQETQYF.